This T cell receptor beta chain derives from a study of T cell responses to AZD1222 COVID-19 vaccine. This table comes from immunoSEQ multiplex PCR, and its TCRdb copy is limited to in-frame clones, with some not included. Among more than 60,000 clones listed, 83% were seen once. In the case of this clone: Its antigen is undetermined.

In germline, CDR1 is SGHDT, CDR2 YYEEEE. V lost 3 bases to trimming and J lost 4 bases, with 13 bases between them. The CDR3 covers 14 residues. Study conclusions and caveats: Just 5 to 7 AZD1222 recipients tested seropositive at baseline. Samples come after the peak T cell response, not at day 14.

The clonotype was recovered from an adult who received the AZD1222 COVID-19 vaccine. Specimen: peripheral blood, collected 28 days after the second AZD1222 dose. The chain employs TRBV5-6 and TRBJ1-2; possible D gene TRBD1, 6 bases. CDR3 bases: TGTGCCAGCAGCTACCTACAGGGCCTCTATGGCTACACCTTC. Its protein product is CASSYLQGLYGYTF.